This T cell receptor (beta chain) was observed in a study of blood T cell repertoires in COVID-19. Study at large: COVID-19 samples collected from the United States, Italy and Spain covered acute and convalescent phases.

The method was immunoSEQ multiplex PCR; TCRdb's version includes in-frame clones alone and lacks a portion of them. The repertoire holds some 150,000 clones, with roughly nine tenths as singletons. This clone was observed a few times. The germline V gene has CDR1 MNHEY and CDR2 SVGAGI. Germline trimming cut 5 bases from V and 7 bases from J; bases unmatched to any gene: 3. This CDR3 region has 13 residues. Material: peripheral blood. This TCR was sampled from a man in his 60s with acute or convalescent COVID-19. The chain is built from TRBV6-5 and TRBJ1-2; 11 bases are a match to TRBD1. DNA for the CDR3: TGTGCCAGCAGTCGGGACAGGGGGAGTGGCTACACCTTC. It is translated as CASSRDRGSGYTF.